The T cell receptor beta chain under discussion was sequenced for a study of OX40 agonist ivuxolimab in advanced cancers. Profiling relied on immunoSEQ multiplex PCR, and the TCRdb table lists in-frame clones only, not all of them. The sample shows around 45,000 clones, around 90% of them seen only once. The germline CDR1 and CDR2 sequences are SNHLY and FYNNEI. V gave up 8 bases and J gave up 6 bases, with 17 bases separating them. CDR3 length: 14 amino acids. The chain links TRBV2 to TRBJ1-5; no firm D call. This specimen consisted of CD4+ or CD8+ T cells sorted from blood, obtained in a trial of the OX40 agonist ivuxolimab. The source of this sequence is an adult with an advanced solid tumor such as melanoma, head and neck, liver or kidney cancer. This chain's CDR3 is CASGETVLIQPQHF. In DNA, the CDR3 is TGTGCCAGCGGGGAGACGGTCCTTATTCAGCCCCAGCATTTT.